This T cell receptor beta chain was sequenced for a study of control samples from healthy donors and cancer patients. This CDR3 spans 15 amino acids. CDR1 MNHEY and CDR2 SVGEGT come from the germline V gene. V shed 0 bases, J shed 5 bases, and the junction held 5 bases outside the gene matches. Sequencing used immunoSEQ multiplex PCR; TCRdb keeps in-frame clones, though not all of them. Its table lists roughly 200,000 clones. This rearrangement joins TRBV6-2 or TRBV6-3 to TRBJ2-5; 8 bases are shared with TRBD1. The source of this sequence is a woman aged 25-40 years in good health. Sequencing was done on a sample of blood. The CDR3 region has the DNA TGTGCCAGCAGTTACTCGTGGGACAGGCCTGAGACCCAGTACTTC. Amino acid sequence: CASSYSWDRPETQYF.